This TCR beta chain was sequenced during a study of shared clonotypes between healthy human individuals. Study results and limitations: Across a few donors, naive CD4 shared about 5%, naive CD8 approximately 3.5%, memory CD4 approximately 2.5%, memory CD8 about 0.38%. The study's rarefaction showed incomplete sorted-subset sequencing despite large depth.

Naive CD8 cells were CD45RO-negative, positively selected for CCR7, excluding terminally differentiated effector memory CD45RA+ cells. The ends were cut back, 4 bases at V and 4 bases at J, with 18 bases in the middle. This CDR3 is built from 16 residues. The germline gives CDR1 SGDLS, CDR2 YYNGEE. TCRdb keeps only in-frame clones here, not all; method: immunoSEQ multiplex PCR. This table holds a few million clones, roughly 95% found once. In regard to this clone: Its target is not known.

The material sequenced was naive CD8+ T cells from PBMCs. This receptor was taken from a man aged 18 to 29 in good health. Some clones in this sample may be carry-over from other donors' samples. The chain links TRBV9 to TRBJ2-1; no definite D call. The CDR3 reads CASSPAAYRAYNEQFF. For the CDR3, the DNA is TGTGCCAGCAGCCCTGCGGCCTACCGAGCTTACAATGAGCAGTTCTTC. Complete variable domain (other parts from reference TRBV9 and TRBJ2-1): DSGVTQTPKHLITATGQRVTLRCSPRSGDLSVYWYQQSLDQGLQFLIQYYNGEERAKGNILERFSAQQFPDLHSELNLSSLELGDSALYFCASSPAAYRAYNEQFFGPGTRLTVL.